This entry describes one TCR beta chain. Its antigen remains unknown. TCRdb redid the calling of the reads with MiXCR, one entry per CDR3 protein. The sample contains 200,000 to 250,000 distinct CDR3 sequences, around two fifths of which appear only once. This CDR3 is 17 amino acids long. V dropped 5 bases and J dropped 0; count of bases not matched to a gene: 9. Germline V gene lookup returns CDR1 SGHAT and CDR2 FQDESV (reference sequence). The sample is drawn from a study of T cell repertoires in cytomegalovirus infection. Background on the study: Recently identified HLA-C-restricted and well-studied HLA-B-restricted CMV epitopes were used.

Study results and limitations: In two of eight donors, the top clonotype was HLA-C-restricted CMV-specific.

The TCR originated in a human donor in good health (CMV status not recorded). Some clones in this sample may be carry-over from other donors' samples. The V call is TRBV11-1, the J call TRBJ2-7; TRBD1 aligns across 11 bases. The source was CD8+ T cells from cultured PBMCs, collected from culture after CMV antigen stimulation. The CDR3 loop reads CASSRGTGGLVSYEQYF. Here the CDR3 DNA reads TGTGCCAGCAGCCGCGGGACAGGGGGACTAGTCTCCTACGAGCAGTACTTC.